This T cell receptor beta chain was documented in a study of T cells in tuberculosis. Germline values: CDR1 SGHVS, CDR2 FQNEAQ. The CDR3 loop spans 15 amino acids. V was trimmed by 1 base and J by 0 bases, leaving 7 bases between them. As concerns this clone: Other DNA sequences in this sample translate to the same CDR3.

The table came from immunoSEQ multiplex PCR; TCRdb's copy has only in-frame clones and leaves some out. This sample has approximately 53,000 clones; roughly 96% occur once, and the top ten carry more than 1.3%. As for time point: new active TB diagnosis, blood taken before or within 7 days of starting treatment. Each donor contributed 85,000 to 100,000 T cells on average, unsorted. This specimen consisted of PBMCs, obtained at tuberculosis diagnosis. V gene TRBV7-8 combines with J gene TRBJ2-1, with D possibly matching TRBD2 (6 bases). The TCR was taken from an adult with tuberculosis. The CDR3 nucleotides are TGTGCCAGCAGCTTAGTGGGGGGCTCCTACAATGAGCAGTTCTTC. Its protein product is CASSLVGGSYNEQFF.